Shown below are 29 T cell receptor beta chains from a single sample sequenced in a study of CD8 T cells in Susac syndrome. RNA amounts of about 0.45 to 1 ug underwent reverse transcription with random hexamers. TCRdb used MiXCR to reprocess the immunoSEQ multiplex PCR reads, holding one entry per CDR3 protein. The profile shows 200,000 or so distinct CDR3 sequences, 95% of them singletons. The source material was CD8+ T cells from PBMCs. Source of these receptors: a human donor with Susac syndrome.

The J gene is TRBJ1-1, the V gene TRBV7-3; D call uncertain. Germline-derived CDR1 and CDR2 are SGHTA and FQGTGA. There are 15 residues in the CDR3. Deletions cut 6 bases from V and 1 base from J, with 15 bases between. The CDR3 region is CASSSPDRQNTEAFF. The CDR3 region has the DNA TGTGCCAGCAGTTCCCCTGACCGACAGAACACTGAAGCTTTCTTT.

In nucleotides, the CDR3 is TGTGCCAGCAGACAGTCTAGCAATCAGCCCCAGCATTTT. Translating it yields CASRQSSNQPQHF. The chain couples TRBV27 to TRBJ1-5; D remains ambiguous. The ends were cut back, 6 bases at V and 0 bases at J, with 6 bases in the middle. The CDR3 totals 13 residues. Germline V gene sequence: CDR1 MNHEY, CDR2 SMNVEV (reference sequence).

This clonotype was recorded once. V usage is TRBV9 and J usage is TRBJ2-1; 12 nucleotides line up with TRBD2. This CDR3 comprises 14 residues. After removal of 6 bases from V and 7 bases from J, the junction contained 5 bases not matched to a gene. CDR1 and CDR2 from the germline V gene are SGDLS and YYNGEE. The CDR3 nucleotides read TGTGCCAGCAAAGGACTAGCGGGGTCTAATGAGCAGTTCTTC. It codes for CASKGLAGSNEQFF.

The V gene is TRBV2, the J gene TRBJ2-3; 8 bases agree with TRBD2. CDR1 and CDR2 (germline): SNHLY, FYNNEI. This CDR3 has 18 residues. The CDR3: CANPIGLAGGGVTDTQYF. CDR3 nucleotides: TGTGCTAACCCGATCGGCCTGGCGGGGGGCGGTGTGACAGATACGCAGTATTTT.

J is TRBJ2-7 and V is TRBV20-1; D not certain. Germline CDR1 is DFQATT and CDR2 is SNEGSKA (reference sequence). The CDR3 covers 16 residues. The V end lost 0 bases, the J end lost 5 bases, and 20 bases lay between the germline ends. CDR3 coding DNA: TGCAGTGCTAGAGATTCTGCCTCCCTTGTGTCGGACGAGCAGTACTTC. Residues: CSARDSASLVSDEQYF.

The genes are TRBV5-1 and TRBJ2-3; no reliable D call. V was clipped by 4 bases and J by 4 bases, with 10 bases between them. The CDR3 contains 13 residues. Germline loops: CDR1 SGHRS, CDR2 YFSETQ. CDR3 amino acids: CASSPPLPDTQYF. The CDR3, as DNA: TGCGCCAGCAGCCCCCCCCTTCCAGATACGCAGTATTTT.

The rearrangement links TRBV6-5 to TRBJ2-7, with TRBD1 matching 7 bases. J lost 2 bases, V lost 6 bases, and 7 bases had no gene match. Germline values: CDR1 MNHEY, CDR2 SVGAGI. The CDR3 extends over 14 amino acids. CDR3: CASRPTGQTYEQYF. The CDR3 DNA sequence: TGTGCCAGCAGACCCACGGGACAGACCTACGAGCAGTACTTC.

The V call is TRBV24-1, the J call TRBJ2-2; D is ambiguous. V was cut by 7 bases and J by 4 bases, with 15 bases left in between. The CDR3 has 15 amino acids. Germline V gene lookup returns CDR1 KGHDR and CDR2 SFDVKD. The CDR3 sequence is CATSPPFVGTGELFF. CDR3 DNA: TGTGCCACCAGCCCCCCCTTCGTTGGCACCGGGGAGCTGTTTTTT.

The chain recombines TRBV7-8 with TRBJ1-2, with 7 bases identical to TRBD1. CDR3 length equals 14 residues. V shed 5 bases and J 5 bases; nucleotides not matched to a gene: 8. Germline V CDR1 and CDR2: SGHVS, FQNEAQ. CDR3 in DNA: TGTGCCAGCAGCCAAACTACGACAGGGTATGGCTACACCTTC. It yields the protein CASSQTTTGYGYTF.

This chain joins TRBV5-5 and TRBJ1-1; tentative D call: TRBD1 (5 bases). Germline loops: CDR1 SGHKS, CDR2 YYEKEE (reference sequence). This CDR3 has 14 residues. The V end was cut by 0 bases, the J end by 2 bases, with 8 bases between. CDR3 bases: TGTGCCAGCAGCTTGGCCACAGGTAACACTGAAGCTTTCTTT. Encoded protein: CASSLATGNTEAFF. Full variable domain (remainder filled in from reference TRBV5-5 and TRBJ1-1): DAGVTQSPTHLIKTRGQQVTLRCSPISGHKSVSWYQQVLGQGPQFIFQYYEKEERGRGNFPDRFSARQFPNYSSELNVNALLLGDSALYLCASSLATGNTEAFFGQGTRLTVV.

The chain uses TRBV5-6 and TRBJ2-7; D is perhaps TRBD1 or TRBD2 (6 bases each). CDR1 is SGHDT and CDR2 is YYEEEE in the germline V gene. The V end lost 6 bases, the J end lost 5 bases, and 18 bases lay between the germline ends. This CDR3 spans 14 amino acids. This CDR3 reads CASKWGDTQNEQYF. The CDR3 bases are TGTGCCAGCAAATGGGGGGACACCCAGAACGAGCAGTACTTC.

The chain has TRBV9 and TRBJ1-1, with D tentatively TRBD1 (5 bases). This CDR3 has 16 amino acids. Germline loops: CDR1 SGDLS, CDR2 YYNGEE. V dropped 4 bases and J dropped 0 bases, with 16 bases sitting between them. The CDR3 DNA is TGTGCCAGCAGCCCGGGGGGAGTAATCATGAACACTGAAGCTTTCTTT. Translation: CASSPGGVIMNTEAFF.

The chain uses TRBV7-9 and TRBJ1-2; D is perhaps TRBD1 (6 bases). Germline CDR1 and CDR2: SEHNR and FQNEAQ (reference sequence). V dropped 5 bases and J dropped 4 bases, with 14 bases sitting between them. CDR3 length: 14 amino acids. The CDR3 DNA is TGTGCCAGCAGCCTACCCGGACAGCTCTATGGCTACACCTTC. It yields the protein CASSLPGQLYGYTF.

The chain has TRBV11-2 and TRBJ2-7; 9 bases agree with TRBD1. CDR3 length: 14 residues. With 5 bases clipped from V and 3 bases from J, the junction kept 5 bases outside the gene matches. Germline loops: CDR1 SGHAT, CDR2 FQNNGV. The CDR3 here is CASSTRTGDYEQYF. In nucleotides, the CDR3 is TGTGCCAGCAGCACAAGGACAGGGGACTACGAGCAGTACTTC.

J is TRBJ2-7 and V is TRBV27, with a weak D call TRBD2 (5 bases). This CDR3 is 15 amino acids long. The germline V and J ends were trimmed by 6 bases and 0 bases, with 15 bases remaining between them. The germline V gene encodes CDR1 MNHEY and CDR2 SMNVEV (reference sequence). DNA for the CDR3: TGTGCCAGCAGATCCAATAGCGTCTTCTCCTACGAGCAGTACTTC. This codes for CASRSNSVFSYEQYF.

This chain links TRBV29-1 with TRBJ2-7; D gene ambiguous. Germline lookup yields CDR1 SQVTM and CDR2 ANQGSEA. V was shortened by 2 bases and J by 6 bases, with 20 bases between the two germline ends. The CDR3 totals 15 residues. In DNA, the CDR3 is TGCAGCGTTGAAAGTTCGGCAGAGACTCCCGCCGAGCAGTACTTC. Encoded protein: CSVESSAETPAEQYF.

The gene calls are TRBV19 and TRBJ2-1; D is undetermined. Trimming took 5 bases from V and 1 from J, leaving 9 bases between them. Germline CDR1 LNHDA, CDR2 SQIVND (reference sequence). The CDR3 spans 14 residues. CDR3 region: CASSPQWSYNEQFF. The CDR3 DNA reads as TGTGCCAGTAGTCCCCAGTGGTCCTACAATGAGCAGTTCTTC.

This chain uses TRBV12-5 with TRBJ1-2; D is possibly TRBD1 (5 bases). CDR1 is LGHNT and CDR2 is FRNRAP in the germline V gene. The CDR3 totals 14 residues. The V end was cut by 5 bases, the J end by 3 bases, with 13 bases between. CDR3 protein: CASGPTSGYYGYTF. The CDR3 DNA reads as TGTGCTAGTGGTCCAACCTCAGGGTACTATGGCTACACCTTC.

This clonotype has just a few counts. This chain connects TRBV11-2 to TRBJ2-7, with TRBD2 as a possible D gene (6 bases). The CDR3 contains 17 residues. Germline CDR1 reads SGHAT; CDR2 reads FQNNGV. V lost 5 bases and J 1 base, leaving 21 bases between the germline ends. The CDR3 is CASSGSGIRGFSYEQYF. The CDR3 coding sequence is TGTGCCAGCAGCGGAAGTGGTATCCGGGGGTTTTCCTACGAGCAGTACTTC.

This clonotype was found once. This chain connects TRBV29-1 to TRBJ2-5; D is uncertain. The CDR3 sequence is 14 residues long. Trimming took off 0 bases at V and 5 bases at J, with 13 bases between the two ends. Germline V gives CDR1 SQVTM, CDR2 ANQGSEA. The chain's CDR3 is CSVEDRRNWETQYF. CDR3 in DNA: TGCAGCGTTGAAGATCGCCGTAACTGGGAGACCCAGTACTTC.

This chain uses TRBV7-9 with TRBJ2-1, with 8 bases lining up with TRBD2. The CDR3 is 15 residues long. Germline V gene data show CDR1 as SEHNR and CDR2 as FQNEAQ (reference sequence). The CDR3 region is CGHSGGESSYNEQFF. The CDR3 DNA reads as TGTGGACACTCCGGGGGGGAAAGCTCCTACAATGAGCAGTTCTTC.

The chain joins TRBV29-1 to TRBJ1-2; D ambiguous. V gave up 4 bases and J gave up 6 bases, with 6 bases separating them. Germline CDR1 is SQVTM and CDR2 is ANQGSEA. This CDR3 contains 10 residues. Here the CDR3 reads CSVAEDGYTF. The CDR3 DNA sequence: TGCAGCGTTGCAGAGGATGGCTACACCTTC.

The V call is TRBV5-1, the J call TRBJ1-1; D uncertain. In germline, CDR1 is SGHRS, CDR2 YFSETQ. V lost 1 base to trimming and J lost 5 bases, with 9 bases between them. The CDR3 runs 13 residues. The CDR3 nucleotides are TGCGCCAGCAGCTTGCTTCGGCAGACTGAAGCTTTCTTT. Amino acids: CASSLLRQTEAFF. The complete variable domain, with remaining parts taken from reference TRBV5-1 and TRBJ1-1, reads KAGVTQTPRYLIKTRGQQVTLSCSPISGHRSVSWYQQTPGQGLQFLFEYFSETQRNKGNFPGRFSGRQFSNSRSEMNVSTLELGDSALYLCASSLLRQTEAFFGQGTRLTVV.

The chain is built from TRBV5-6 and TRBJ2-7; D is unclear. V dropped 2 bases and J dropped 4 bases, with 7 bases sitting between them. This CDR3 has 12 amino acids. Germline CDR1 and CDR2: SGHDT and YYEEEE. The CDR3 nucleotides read TGTGCCAGCAGCTTTTCTCTGTACGAGCAGTACTTC. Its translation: CASSFSLYEQYF.

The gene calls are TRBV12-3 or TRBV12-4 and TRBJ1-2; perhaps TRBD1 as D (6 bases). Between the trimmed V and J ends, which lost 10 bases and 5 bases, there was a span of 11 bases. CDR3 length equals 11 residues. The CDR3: CATKGGYGYTF. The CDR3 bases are TGTGCCACGAAGGGGGGATATGGCTACACCTTC.

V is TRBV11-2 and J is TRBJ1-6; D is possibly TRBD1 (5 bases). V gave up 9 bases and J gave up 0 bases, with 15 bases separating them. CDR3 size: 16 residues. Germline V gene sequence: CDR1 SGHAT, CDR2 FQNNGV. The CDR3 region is CASKQTAYSYNSPLHF. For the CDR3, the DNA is TGTGCCAGTAAACAGACAGCTTACTCCTATAATTCACCCCTCCACTTT.

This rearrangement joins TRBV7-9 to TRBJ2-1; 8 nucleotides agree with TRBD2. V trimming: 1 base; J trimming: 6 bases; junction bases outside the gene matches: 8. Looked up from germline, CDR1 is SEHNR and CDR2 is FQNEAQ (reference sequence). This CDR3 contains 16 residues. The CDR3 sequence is CASSLVPGGPVNEQFF. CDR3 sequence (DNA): TGTGCCAGCAGCTTAGTGCCGGGGGGGCCTGTCAATGAGCAGTTCTTC.

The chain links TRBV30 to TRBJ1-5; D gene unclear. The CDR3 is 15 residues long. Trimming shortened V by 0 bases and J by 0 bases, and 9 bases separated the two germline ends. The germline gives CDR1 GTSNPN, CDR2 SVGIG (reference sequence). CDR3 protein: CAWSVESDSNQPQHF. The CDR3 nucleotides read TGTGCCTGGAGTGTAGAGTCGGATAGCAATCAGCCCCAGCATTTT.

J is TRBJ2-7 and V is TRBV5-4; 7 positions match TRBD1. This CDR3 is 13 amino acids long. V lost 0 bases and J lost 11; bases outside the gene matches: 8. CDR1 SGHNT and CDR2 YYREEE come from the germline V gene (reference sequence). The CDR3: CASSLDKFQGEYF. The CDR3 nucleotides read TGTGCCAGCAGCTTGGACAAATTCCAGGGGGAGTACTTC.